The rows below give T cell receptor beta chains drawn from one sample of a study of regulatory T cells in long-lasting Graves disease. TCRdb called the multiplex PCR reads again in MiXCR, with one record for every CDR3 protein. This table holds around 400,000 distinct CDR3 sequences, approximately 12% found once. These same data were also listed under a study on T cells in Graves' hyperthyroidism and ophthalmopathy.

This specimen consisted of peripheral blood mononuclear cells (PBMCs), obtained at new diagnosis, from a patient treated with antithyroid drugs. The receptors were sampled from a young woman with Graves disease. CDR3s include the opening cysteine and the closing phenylalanine or tryptophan. Fields, in order: CDR3 DNA, CDR3 protein, clone size, J gene, V gene, D gene. D genes are given only for firm matches. The size entry is marked missing in some rows and otherwise reads once, few, many or a size class.

TGCAGTGCGGGGCGGGTCAGGGGGCTACTATCTAACTATGGCTACATCTTC | CSAGRVRGLLSNYGYIF | . | TRBJ1-2 | TRBV20-1 | TRBD1
TGTGCCAGCAGCTTAGATGGGACAGGCGCCACTGAAGCTTTCTTT | CASSLDGTGATEAFF | . | TRBJ1-1 | TRBV11-2 | TRBD1
TGTGCCAGCAGCCCGCCACGACGTCGGGGGGCCCGGGAAGATACGCAGTATTTT | CASSPPRRRGAREDTQYF | many | TRBJ2-3 | TRBV7-9 | .
TGTGCCATCAGTGCGGGTGTTGAGGGAGGGTACAATGAGCAGTTCTTC | CAISAGVEGGYNEQFF | many | TRBJ2-1 | TRBV10-3 | TRBD2
TGTGCCAGCAGCTCAACCCGAGGCGGGAGAAAGAAGACAGATACGCAGTATTTT | CASSSTRGGRKKTDTQYF | many | TRBJ2-3 | TRBV7-9 | TRBD2
TGTGCCACCACGCTCGGACGGGACTATGGCTACACCTTC | CATTLGRDYGYTF | . | TRBJ1-2 | TRBV6-1 | .
TGTGCCAGCAGCTTCAAAAAATCCCGACAGGGGCTGAACACTGAAGCTTTCTTT | CASSFKKSRQGLNTEAFF | few | TRBJ1-1 | TRBV5-5 | TRBD1
TGTGCCAGCAGTTCCCACCCAACAGGGTACACCGGGGAGCTGTTTTTT | CASSSHPTGYTGELFF | many | TRBJ2-2 | TRBV27 | .
TGCAGTGCCGGCCGGGACTCTTACGAGCAGTACTTC | CSAGRDSYEQYF | few | TRBJ2-7 | TRBV20-1 | .
TGTGCCAGCACCCTAGCGGGAGAAGATACGCAGTATTTT | CASTLAGEDTQYF | . | TRBJ2-3 | TRBV27 | TRBD2
TGCGCCAGCAGCCAAGATCCGGGACGGGGGGACACTGAAGCTTTCTTT | CASSQDPGRGDTEAFF | many | TRBJ1-1 | TRBV4-3 | .
TGTGCCAGCAGCTTGGTTCTGGCGGGGGCGCAGTATTTT | CASSLVLAGAQYF | many | TRBJ2-3 | TRBV5-4 | TRBD2
TGTGCCAGCAGTTTATCGGGCTGGGGGGCTCCGGAGACCCAGTACTTC | CASSLSGWGAPETQYF | many | TRBJ2-5 | TRBV28 | .
TGTGCCAGCAGTTTATCGAGTGCGAGTGGCTACACCTTC | CASSLSSASGYTF | many | TRBJ1-2 | TRBV27 | .
TGCAGTGAGACTACGGGGGTGGGTACAGATACGCAGTATTTT | CSETTGVGTDTQYF | many | TRBJ2-3 | TRBV20-1 | .
TGTGCCAGCAGCCCCCGTGGGTGGGAAATGGGGAATGAGCAGTTCTTC | CASSPRGWEMGNEQFF | many | TRBJ2-1 | TRBV28 | .